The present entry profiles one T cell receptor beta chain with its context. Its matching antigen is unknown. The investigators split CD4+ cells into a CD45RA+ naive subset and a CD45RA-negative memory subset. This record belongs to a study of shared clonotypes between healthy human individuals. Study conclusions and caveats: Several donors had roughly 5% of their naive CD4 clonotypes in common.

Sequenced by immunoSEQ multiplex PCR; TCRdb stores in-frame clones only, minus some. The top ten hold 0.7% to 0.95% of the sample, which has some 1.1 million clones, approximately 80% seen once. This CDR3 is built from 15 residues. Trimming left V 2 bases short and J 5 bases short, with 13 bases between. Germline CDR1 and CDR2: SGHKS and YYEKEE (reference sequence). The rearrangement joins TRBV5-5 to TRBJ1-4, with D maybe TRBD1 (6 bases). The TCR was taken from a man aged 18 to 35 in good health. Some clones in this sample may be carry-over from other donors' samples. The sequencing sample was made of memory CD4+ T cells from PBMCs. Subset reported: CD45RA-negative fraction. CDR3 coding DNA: TGTGCCAGCAGCTTCCGGGACAAGAACAATGAAAAACTGTTTTTT. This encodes CASSFRDKNNEKLFF.